A single sample is the source of the 30 T cell receptor beta chains below, sequenced in a study of blood T cell repertoires in COVID-19. The protocol was immunoSEQ multiplex PCR, while the TCRdb copy is restricted to in-frame clones and leaves out a portion. The table includes around 110,000 clones, around 80% detected once. Specimen: peripheral blood. The receptors stem from a man between 70 and 80 years old with active or convalescent COVID-19.

V usage is TRBV6-2 or TRBV6-3 and J usage is TRBJ1-1; D remains ambiguous. The germline gives CDR1 MNHEY, CDR2 SVGEGT. CDR3 length: 18 amino acids. Trimming took off 4 bases at V and 1 base at J, with 22 bases between the two ends. The chain's CDR3 is CASSSHISSGSPNTEAFF. CDR3 in DNA: TGTGCCAGCAGTTCGCATATATCCTCAGGATCCCCGAACACTGAAGCTTTCTTT.

This clone was seen once. This chain joins TRBV7-9 and TRBJ1-1, with TRBD1 matching over 7 bases. The CDR3 has 16 residues. J lost 0 bases, V lost 1 base, and 5 bases had no gene match. CDR1 and CDR2 from the germline V gene are SEHNR and FQNEAQ (reference sequence). This CDR3 reads CASSLGGGQMNTEAFF. The CDR3 DNA is TGTGCCAGCAGCTTAGGTGGGGGACAGATGAACACTGAAGCTTTCTTT.

The chain uses TRBV19 and TRBJ1-5; 11 nucleotides match TRBD1. Germline-derived CDR1 and CDR2 are LNHDA and SQIVND (reference sequence). The CDR3 consists of 15 residues. J was trimmed by 3 bases and V by 3 bases; bases with no gene match: 1. The CDR3 reads CASSMGQGVNQPQHF. DNA of the CDR3: TGTGCCAGTAGTATGGGACAGGGGGTCAATCAGCCCCAGCATTTT.

This chain joins TRBV4-3 and TRBJ2-6; no firm D call. V was trimmed by 0 bases and J by 0 bases, leaving 6 bases between them. The CDR3 length is 16 residues. CDR1 and CDR2 (germline): LGHNA, YSLEER. The CDR3 is CASSQEAVSGANVLTF. CDR3 sequence (DNA): TGCGCCAGCAGCCAAGAGGCGGTCTCTGGGGCCAACGTCCTGACTTTC.

The chain joins TRBV29-1 to TRBJ2-5; 7 bases match TRBD2. The CDR3 covers 13 residues. Trimming at V came to 2 bases and at J to 3 bases, leaving 3 bases not matched to a gene. Germline CDR1 SQVTM, CDR2 ANQGSEA. CDR3: CSVERSGKETQYF. The CDR3 nucleotides are TGCAGCGTTGAACGAAGCGGGAAAGAGACCCAGTACTTC.

V gene TRBV12-3 or TRBV12-4 combines with J gene TRBJ1-1; possibly TRBD1 for D (6 bases). V lost 8 bases, J lost 6 bases, and 13 bases lay in between. The CDR3 length is 12 residues. The CDR3 DNA is TGTGCCAGCGATAAGGGGGTCGCTGAAGCTTTCTTT. It encodes CASDKGVAEAFF.

This sequence joins TRBV11-2 and TRBJ2-5, with TRBD2 identical over 10 bases. Germline loops: CDR1 SGHAT, CDR2 FQNNGV. The J segment lost 0 bases and the V segment lost 7 bases, leaving 5 bases of the junction unmatched. This CDR3 has 15 residues. Written as DNA, the CDR3 is TGTGCCAGCAAGAGGCTAGCGGGAGACCAAGAGACCCAGTACTTC. This codes for CASKRLAGDQETQYF.

The chain combines TRBV5-1 with TRBJ2-5, with a possible D match to TRBD1 (5 bases). The germline V gene has CDR1 SGHRS and CDR2 YFSETQ. The CDR3 loop spans 13 amino acids. V was clipped by 4 bases and J by 4 bases, with 11 bases between them. The CDR3 region has the DNA TGCGCCAGCAGCAGAGACAGAGGAGAGACCCAGTACTTC. It yields the protein CASSRDRGETQYF.

The V call is TRBV7-8, the J call TRBJ2-7; D gene ambiguous. The V and J ends lost 5 bases and 8 bases respectively, with 13 bases between them. Per germline, CDR1 SGHVS and CDR2 FQNEAQ. The CDR3 sequence is 12 residues long. CDR3 in amino acids: CASSPSGFQQYF. The CDR3 DNA is TGTGCCAGCAGCCCCTCGGGTTTCCAGCAGTACTTC.

The chain carries TRBV4-1 and TRBJ2-1; TRBD2 matches at 7 bases. V lost 0 bases, J lost 3 bases, and 5 bases stayed unmatched. Germline assignment: CDR1 MGHRA and CDR2 YSYEKL. There are 16 residues in the CDR3. CDR3: CASSQEGGFGYNEQFF. Written as DNA, the CDR3 is TGCGCCAGCAGCCAAGAGGGAGGGTTCGGCTACAATGAGCAGTTCTTC.

This chain connects TRBV10-2 to TRBJ1-5, with D possibly TRBD1 on 6 matching bases. This CDR3 has 14 amino acids. V was cut by 8 bases and J by 3 bases, with 14 bases left in between. Germline V CDR1 and CDR2: WSHSY, SAAADI. The CDR3 here is CASGSGQLNQPQHF. The CDR3 DNA sequence: TGCGCCAGCGGCTCCGGACAGCTCAATCAGCCCCAGCATTTT.

The gene calls are TRBV5-6 and TRBJ2-3; D perhaps matches TRBD2 (7 bases). CDR3 length equals 17 residues. Germline CDR1 is SGHDT and CDR2 is YYEEEE. The germline V and J ends were trimmed by 2 bases and 4 bases, with 20 bases remaining between them. The CDR3 sequence is CASSFVGGGRGADTQYF. The CDR3 DNA reads as TGTGCCAGCAGCTTCGTTGGCGGGGGAAGGGGGGCAGATACGCAGTATTTT.

V is TRBV11-2 and J is TRBJ2-7, with 11 bases lining up with TRBD2. The CDR3 has 15 amino acids. V shed 5 bases and J 0 bases; nucleotides not matched to a gene: 3. Germline V gene data show CDR1 as SGHAT and CDR2 as FQNNGV. The CDR3 sequence is CASSQGLADSYEQYF. Here the CDR3 DNA reads TGTGCCAGCAGCCAGGGACTAGCGGACTCCTACGAGCAGTACTTC. Filled out from reference TRBV11-2 and TRBJ2-7, the complete variable domain reads EAGVAQSPRYKIIEKRQSVAFWCNPISGHATLYWYQQILGQGPKLLIQFQNNGVVDDSQLPKDRFSAERLKGVDSTLKIQPAKLEDSAVYLCASSQGLADSYEQYFGPGTRLTVT.

The V call is TRBV5-1, the J call TRBJ2-2; D unresolved. Germline V gives CDR1 SGHRS, CDR2 YFSETQ. The CDR3 has 15 residues. V lost 2 bases and J lost 8, with 16 bases in between. CDR3 sequence reads: CASSFNAEHRGELFF. For the CDR3, the DNA is TGCGCCAGCAGCTTTAACGCGGAGCATAGGGGGGAGCTGTTTTTT.

The genes are TRBV7-9 and TRBJ1-3; D gene unclear. Germline V CDR1 and CDR2: SEHNR, FQNEAQ (reference sequence). This CDR3 region has 18 residues. Trimming left V 1 base short and J 0 bases short, with 16 bases between. CDR3 region: CASSLGGGMASSGNTIYF. The CDR3 DNA follows: TGTGCCAGCAGCTTAGGGGGAGGAATGGCGAGCTCTGGAAACACCATATATTTT.

This chain connects TRBV7-2 to TRBJ1-1; TRBD1 might be the D (6 bases). V lost 5 bases and J 4 bases, leaving 11 bases between the germline ends. Per the germline V gene, CDR1 is SGHTA and CDR2 is FQGNSA. The CDR3 consists of 13 residues. CDR3 in DNA: TGTGCCAGCAGCCAAAGACAGGCCACTGAAGCTTTCTTT. It yields the protein CASSQRQATEAFF.

The rearrangement links TRBV9 to TRBJ1-3, with D unresolved. This CDR3 comprises 15 residues. Trimming shortened V by 0 bases and J by 2 bases, and 9 bases separated the two germline ends. Germline loops: CDR1 SGDLS, CDR2 YYNGEE. CDR3 nucleotide sequence: TGTGCCAGCAGCGTAGCTTTGCAGGCTGGAAACACCATATATTTT. This translates into CASSVALQAGNTIYF.

Only one count was recorded for this clone. The gene calls are TRBV20-1 and TRBJ1-1; TRBD1 is a possible D gene (5 bases). Looked up from germline, CDR1 is DFQATT and CDR2 is SNEGSKA (reference sequence). With 5 bases removed from V and 5 bases from J, the gap between germline ends came to 9 bases. The CDR3 is made up of 11 amino acids. DNA for the CDR3: TGCAGTGCTGCAGGGAAGACTGAAGCTTTCTTT. This gives the protein CSAAGKTEAFF.

The rearrangement uses TRBV7-9 and TRBJ2-1; 9 bases are a match to TRBD1. Germline-derived CDR1 and CDR2 are SEHNR and FQNEAQ (reference sequence). Trimming removed 7 bases from V and 3 bases from J; junction bases left unmatched: 7. CDR3 size: 15 residues. The CDR3 region has the DNA TGTGCCAGCACCCACCAGACAGGGGGCTACAATGAGCAGTTCTTC. It encodes CASTHQTGGYNEQFF.

This clone was counted a few times. The chain recombines TRBV5-4 with TRBJ2-7, with 8 bases identical to TRBD1. From germline, CDR1 is SGHNT and CDR2 YYREEE (reference sequence). The V and J ends lost 4 bases and 5 bases, in that order; junction bases with no gene match: 5. The CDR3 is made up of 13 amino acids. This CDR3 reads CASSPQTGDEQYF. The CDR3 coding sequence is TGTGCCAGCAGCCCTCAGACAGGGGACGAGCAGTACTTC.

The rearrangement uses TRBV19 and TRBJ2-3; the D gene is possibly TRBD2 (5 bases). V lost 6 bases and J 1 base, leaving 14 bases between the germline ends. The germline CDR1 and CDR2 sequences are LNHDA and SQIVND (reference sequence). The CDR3 contains 15 residues. The chain's CDR3 is CASSMRRRGTDTQYF. In DNA, the CDR3 is TGTGCCAGTAGCATGAGGAGGCGGGGCACAGATACGCAGTATTTT.

V usage is TRBV5-1 and J usage is TRBJ1-3; D is perhaps TRBD1 (5 bases). Trimming removed 4 bases from V and 0 bases from J, with 11 bases in between. CDR1 SGHRS and CDR2 YFSETQ come from the germline V gene. The CDR3 extends over 15 amino acids. In DNA, the CDR3 is TGCGCCAGCAGCGCTGACAGTAGCTCTGGAAACACCATATATTTT. This gives the protein CASSADSSSGNTIYF.

This sequence joins TRBV12-3 or TRBV12-4 and TRBJ2-2; perhaps TRBD2 as D (6 bases). CDR3 length: 13 residues. Trimming stripped 3 bases from V and 7 bases from J, with 9 bases between. The CDR3 DNA reads TGTGCCAGCAGTTTTCGGGGGATCGGGGAGCTGTTTTTT. Translation: CASSFRGIGELFF.

This clone was counted only a few times. The CDR3 nucleotides are TGTGCCAGCAGTCCACCGGGACAGGGGGCTCTTGGCTACACCTTC. It yields the protein CASSPPGQGALGYTF. The V gene is TRBV6-5, the J gene TRBJ1-2; TRBD1 aligns across 12 bases. CDR3 size: 15 residues. Unmatched junction bases numbered 8, after V lost 5 bases and J lost 7 bases. CDR1 MNHEY and CDR2 SVGAGI come from the germline V gene.

The gene calls are TRBV12-3 or TRBV12-4 and TRBJ2-2; D gene uncertain. The germline V and J ends were trimmed by 6 bases and 3 bases, with 5 bases remaining between them. The CDR3 sequence is 12 residues long. This CDR3 is CASRRDTGELFF. Written as DNA, the CDR3 is TGTGCCAGCAGACGGGACACCGGGGAGCTGTTTTTT.

V and J are TRBV6-5 and TRBJ1-5; D possibly corresponds to TRBD1 (6 bases). This CDR3 has 15 amino acids. Germline V lookup: CDR1 MNHEY, CDR2 SVGAGI. Trimming stripped 6 bases from V and 0 bases from J, with 12 bases between. The CDR3, as DNA: TGTGCCAGCAGCGGGACACAATATAGCAATCAGCCCCAGCATTTT. This encodes CASSGTQYSNQPQHF.

Concerning this clone itself: One end of the junction fails to match germline, which may point to a read error. The chain couples TRBV11-3 to TRBJ2-1; TRBD1 might be the D (6 bases). Germline V gives CDR1 SGHNT, CDR2 YENEEA. The CDR3 runs to 14 residues. In DNA, the CDR3 is TGTGCCAGCAGCCCGGGACGGGACATAACTATACCTCTCTTC. This translates into CASSPGRDITIPLF.

J is TRBJ1-1 and V is TRBV5-1, with TRBD1 identical over 8 bases. V lost 6 bases, J lost 4 bases, and 5 bases stayed unmatched. The CDR3 has 13 amino acids. Germline-derived CDR1 and CDR2 are SGHRS and YFSETQ. CDR3 DNA: TGCGCCAGCACCCAGGGGGCGAGCACTGAAGCTTTCTTT. This translates into CASTQGASTEAFF.

This clone was picked up one time. V usage is TRBV11-2 and J usage is TRBJ1-2; tentative D call: TRBD1 (5 bases). The CDR3 is made up of 11 amino acids. V was cut by 3 bases and J by 7 bases, with 6 bases left in between. CDR1 and CDR2 from the germline V gene are SGHAT and FQNNGV. The CDR3 sequence: CASSFRAGYTF. DNA of the CDR3: TGTGCCAGCAGCTTCAGGGCTGGCTACACCTTC.

This clone was counted a few times. The chain is built from TRBV7-9 and TRBJ1-1, with D possibly being TRBD1 (5 bases). The CDR3 is 18 amino acids. Germline V gene data show CDR1 as SEHNR and CDR2 as FQNEAQ (reference sequence). Deletions cut 0 bases from V and 1 base from J, with 18 bases between. CDR3 region: CASSLAVGGSSRNTEAFF. The CDR3 region has the DNA TGTGCCAGCAGCTTAGCCGTCGGGGGGTCGTCCCGGAACACTGAAGCTTTCTTT.